The next 16 T cell receptor beta chains were all read from a single sample in a study of naive and memory T cell subsets. An oligonucleotide containing a UMI was ligated to the 3' end of TCR cDNA. Four PCR rounds used nested alpha and beta constant region primers plus the SP2 primer. One entry per CDR3 protein results from TCRdb running MiXCR on the 5' RACE reads. The table records roughly 48,000 distinct CDR3 sequences, approximately 4.8% of them present only once. Every receptor here comes from a female donor in good health.

This clonotype appeared a single time. The J gene is TRBJ2-7, the V gene TRBV5-1; TRBD2 agrees at 9 bases. The germline CDR1 and CDR2 sequences are SGHRS and YFSETQ. CDR3 length equals 15 residues. V gave up 5 bases and J gave up 3 bases; unmatched junction bases: 9. CDR3 sequence reads: CASRLAGDASYEQYF. DNA of the CDR3: TGCGCCAGCAGGTTAGCGGGAGACGCCAGCTACGAGCAGTACTTC.

This clonotype was detected many times. This rearrangement joins TRBV6-2 or TRBV6-3 to TRBJ2-7; D uncertain. CDR1 and CDR2 (germline): MNHEY, SVGEGT. V was pared by 2 bases and J by 6 bases, with 14 bases between. The CDR3 sequence is 14 residues long. The CDR3 loop is CASSYGNAGIEQYF. DNA for the CDR3: TGTGCCAGCAGTTACGGAAACGCTGGGATCGAGCAGTACTTC.

This clonotype was found many times. V is TRBV20-1 and J is TRBJ2-5; 9 bases agree with TRBD2. Germline V lookup: CDR1 DFQATT, CDR2 SNEGSKA (reference sequence). V lost 1 base, J lost 5 bases, and 8 bases stayed unmatched. CDR3 length equals 15 residues. For the CDR3, the DNA is TGCAGTGCTAGAGGGGGTAGCGGGAGAGGTGAGACCCAGTACTTC. Its protein is CSARGGSGRGETQYF.

The table lists this clonotype with many counts. The chain employs TRBV7-9 and TRBJ1-5; unclear D gene. Deletions cut 3 bases from V and 0 bases from J, with 9 bases between. Germline V CDR1 and CDR2: SEHNR, FQNEAQ (reference sequence). The CDR3 covers 15 residues. The DNA of the CDR3 is TGTGCCAGCAGCTTGGGCAGCGGTAGCAATCAGCCCCAGCATTTT. Encoded protein: CASSLGSGSNQPQHF.

This clonotype came up many times. This chain uses TRBV20-1 with TRBJ2-1; weak D call: TRBD2 (6 bases). The V end lost 0 bases, the J end lost 3 bases, and 18 bases lay between the germline ends. The CDR3 spans 17 residues. Germline V gene data show CDR1 as DFQATT and CDR2 as SNEGSKA (reference sequence). Written as DNA, the CDR3 is TGCAGTGCTAGAGATCTCAATGGCCTGGGGGGCTACAATGAGCAGTTCTTC. Translation gives CSARDLNGLGGYNEQFF.

This clonotype was picked up a small number of times. This sequence joins TRBV20-1 and TRBJ2-7, with 7 bases matching TRBD1. The V and J ends lost 6 bases and 3 bases, in that order; junction bases with no gene match: 8. Germline-derived CDR1 and CDR2 are DFQATT and SNEGSKA (reference sequence). The CDR3 is made up of 13 amino acids. The chain's CDR3 is CSARQGGSYEQYF. The CDR3 DNA reads as TGCAGTGCAAGACAGGGTGGAAGCTACGAGCAGTACTTC.

The table lists this clonotype with many counts. The rearrangement links TRBV9 to TRBJ2-3; 11 bases are a match to TRBD2. The CDR3 length is 17 residues. Unmatched junction bases numbered 13, after V lost 3 bases and J lost 7 bases. Germline V lookup: CDR1 SGDLS, CDR2 YYNGEE. Here the CDR3 DNA reads TGTGCCAGCAGCGCCGATCCCCTAGCGGGAGGAAGGAATACGCAGTATTTT. Residues: CASSADPLAGGRNTQYF.

Ten or more counts support this clonotype. The gene calls are TRBV19 and TRBJ2-1; 9 bases match TRBD2. The CDR3 extends over 13 amino acids. V was pared by 8 bases and J by 9 bases, with 8 bases of the junction left unmatched. Germline assignment: CDR1 LNHDA and CDR2 SQIVND (reference sequence). This CDR3 is CASEGGRAGEQFF. The CDR3 coding sequence is TGTGCCAGTGAAGGCGGGAGGGCCGGTGAGCAGTTCTTC.

This clonotype was picked up many times. This chain joins TRBV7-9 and TRBJ2-7, with 8 positions matching TRBD2. This CDR3 spans 15 amino acids. With V trimmed by 3 bases and J by 4 bases, 8 bases remained unmatched. The germline CDR1 and CDR2 sequences are SEHNR and FQNEAQ (reference sequence). The CDR3 region is CASSFYSGDGYEQYF. The CDR3 nucleotides read TGTGCCAGCAGCTTCTATAGCGGGGACGGGTACGAGCAGTACTTC.

This clonotype showed up many times. The gene calls are TRBV14 and TRBJ2-6, with D hard to call. The germline gives CDR1 SGHDN, CDR2 FVKESK. The CDR3 is made up of 12 amino acids. The V and J ends lost 7 bases and 9 bases respectively, with 10 bases between them. CDR3 in amino acids: CASKTRNNVLTF. CDR3 DNA sequence: TGTGCCAGCAAAACCCGGAACAACGTCCTGACTTTC.

Turning to this clonotype: This clone may be a read error of a much larger clone one base away. CDR3 sequence (DNA): TGCAGTGCTGAATCGGGGAGAGCCTCCGAAGCTTTCTTT. Translated, it gives CSAESGRASEAFF. This chain connects TRBV20-1 to TRBJ1-1; no clear D. Trimming left V 5 bases short and J 8 bases short, with 18 bases between. CDR3 length: 13 amino acids. Germline V gene sequence: CDR1 DFQATT, CDR2 SNEGSKA (reference sequence).

The sample holds many counts of this clonotype. The genes are TRBV3-1 and TRBJ2-1; D not certain. The germline V gene has CDR1 LGHDT and CDR2 YNNKEL (reference sequence). V was cut by 6 bases and J by 6 bases, with 15 bases left in between. The CDR3 is made up of 14 amino acids. CDR3 nucleotides: TGTGCCAGCAGGCCACATAGATCCAGCAATGAGCAGTTCTTC. Translating it yields CASRPHRSSNEQFF.

This clonotype was observed at least ten times. CDR3 sequence: CASSPGRDTQYF. In DNA form, the CDR3 reads TGTGCCAGCAGCCCGGGGAGAGATACGCAGTATTTT. The chain employs TRBV7-2 and TRBJ2-3; the D gene is possibly TRBD2 (5 bases). This CDR3 has 12 residues. Trimming removed 5 bases at V and 5 bases at J, with 8 bases between. Germline V lookup: CDR1 SGHTA, CDR2 FQGNSA.

In its sample, this clonotype was seen many times. The V and J genes are TRBV11-2 and TRBJ2-5, with D unclear. The CDR3 has 15 amino acids. CDR1 and CDR2 (germline): SGHAT, FQNNGV. The germline V and J ends were trimmed by 0 bases and 1 base, with 9 bases remaining between them. CDR3: CASSLELGSQETQYF. In DNA, the CDR3 is TGTGCCAGCAGCTTAGAACTGGGCTCCCAAGAGACCCAGTACTTC.

This clonotype has ten or more counts. The genes are TRBV6-2 or TRBV6-3 and TRBJ2-5; D perhaps matches TRBD2 (6 bases). Deletions cut 2 bases from V and 5 bases from J, with 15 bases between. Germline V gene data show CDR1 as MNHEY and CDR2 as SVGEGT. CDR3 length: 15 amino acids. The CDR3: CASSYGGDPSETQYF. The CDR3 region has the DNA TGTGCCAGCAGTTACGGAGGGGACCCCTCGGAGACCCAGTACTTC.

This clonotype was recorded at least ten times. The rearrangement links TRBV6-5 to TRBJ1-6, with 11 bases identical to TRBD1. The CDR3 length is 15 residues. V shed 5 bases, J shed 10 bases, and the junction held 7 bases outside the gene matches. From germline, CDR1 is MNHEY and CDR2 SVGAGI. CDR3 DNA sequence: TGTGCCAGCAGTGCGACCGGGACAGGGGGGTCACCCCTCCACTTT. Translated, it gives CASSATGTGGSPLHF.